This entry features one T cell receptor beta chain sequence. Its antigen is as yet unknown. This CDR3 is also generated by other DNA sequences in the sample. The sample is drawn from a study of T cell responses to AZD1222 COVID-19 vaccine. Regarding the study as a whole: Every sample of the repertoires postdated the peak T cell response. Donors were largely white British and mainly female; clonal diversity was possibly underestimated. Reports indicate that nearly half of spike-specific TCRs are directed at unmutated variant regions.

Here immunoSEQ multiplex PCR was the method, and the copy in TCRdb shows in-frame clones only, minus some. The data show about 140,000 clones, 85% to 90% seen once. This clonotype was sampled from an adult in good health. The starting material was peripheral blood, obtained on day 0 of AZD1222 vaccination.

The CDR3 region has the DNA TGTGCCAGCAGTGAAAGTGGCAATCAGCCCCAGCATTTT. Protein product: CASSESGNQPQHF. This chain links TRBV6-1 with TRBJ1-5; D is unresolved. This CDR3 has 13 amino acids. CDR1 MNHNS and CDR2 SASEGT come from the germline V gene. Trimming shortened V by 2 bases and J by 2 bases, and 4 bases separated the two germline ends.